The 16 T cell receptor beta chains given below trace back to one sample, sequenced in a study of blood T cell repertoires in COVID-19. The table came from immunoSEQ multiplex PCR; TCRdb's copy has only in-frame clones and leaves some out. This sample carries about 310,000 clones, about nine tenths of them seen once, and the ten largest clones take 1%. The specimen was peripheral blood. These receptors came from a man aged 50 to 60 with active or convalescent COVID-19.

The CDR3 nucleotides read TGCAGCGTTGTGGGACACCGAACCAAACTTAACTATGGCTACACCTTC. Translating it yields CSVVGHRTKLNYGYTF. V is TRBV29-1 and J is TRBJ1-2; D perhaps matches TRBD1 (6 bases). The CDR3 contains 16 residues. V was pared by 4 bases and J by 1 base, with 19 bases between. Germline lookup yields CDR1 SQVTM and CDR2 ANQGSEA.

The V call is TRBV27, the J call TRBJ1-1; D possibly corresponds to TRBD1 (6 bases). CDR1 and CDR2 from the germline V gene are MNHEY and SMNVEV (reference sequence). The V end lost 3 bases, the J end lost 2 bases, and 10 bases lay between the germline ends. This CDR3 has 14 amino acids. The CDR3: CASSLFGTNTEAFF. DNA for the CDR3: TGTGCCAGCAGTTTGTTTGGGACAAACACTGAAGCTTTCTTT.

The chain combines TRBV3-1 (or the pseudogene TRBV3-2) with TRBJ1-1; D is ambiguous. V was shortened by 0 bases and J by 3 bases, with 5 bases between the two germline ends. The CDR3 sequence is 13 residues long. Germline V lookup: CDR1 LGHDT, CDR2 YNNKEL (reference sequence). CDR3: CASSQDRDTEAFF. CDR3 sequence (DNA): TGTGCCAGCAGCCAAGATCGGGACACTGAAGCTTTCTTT.

The gene calls are TRBV7-8 and TRBJ2-4, with 10 nucleotides matching TRBD1. Germline CDR1 is SGHVS and CDR2 is FQNEAQ. The V gene end was trimmed by 4 bases and the J gene end by 7 bases; junction bases not matched to a gene: 10. The length of the CDR3 is 16 residues. The CDR3 reads CASSSRQGASENIQYF. The DNA for the CDR3 is TGTGCCAGCAGCTCTAGACAGGGGGCATCTGAGAACATTCAGTACTTC.

The chain uses TRBV10-3 and TRBJ2-3, with 11 nucleotides matching TRBD1. V lost 4 bases to trimming and J lost 4 bases; unmatched junction nucleotides: 4. In germline, CDR1 is ENHRY, CDR2 SYGVKD. CDR3 length equals 15 residues. The CDR3: CAISVGGQGADTQYF. The CDR3 DNA reads as TGTGCCATCAGTGTGGGGGGACAGGGGGCAGATACGCAGTATTTT.

The chain uses TRBV4-1 and TRBJ2-1; D may be TRBD2 (6 bases). Per the germline V gene, CDR1 is MGHRA and CDR2 is YSYEKL. The CDR3 totals 13 residues. V was cut by 6 bases and J by 5 bases, with 11 bases left in between. The CDR3 protein is CASRAGPHNEQFF. The CDR3 region has the DNA TGCGCCAGCAGGGCGGGACCTCACAATGAGCAGTTCTTC.

This clone showed up just once. This rearrangement joins TRBV28 to TRBJ2-3; 13 nucleotides line up with TRBD2. Germline V gene sequence: CDR1 MDHEN, CDR2 SYDVKM. The CDR3 loop spans 16 amino acids. The trim removed 5 bases at V and 2 bases at J, leaving 4 bases unmatched. The DNA for the CDR3 is TGTGCCAGCAGTCTGGGACTAGCGGGGACCACAGATACGCAGTATTTT. It specifies CASSLGLAGTTDTQYF.

Only a few counts were recorded for this clone. V is TRBV7-9 and J is TRBJ2-3; 8 bases line up with TRBD2. This CDR3 is 17 amino acids long. Trimming cost V 4 bases and J 2 bases; bases outside gene matches: 11. Germline CDR1 reads SEHNR; CDR2 reads FQNEAQ (reference sequence). As DNA, the CDR3 is TGTGCCAGCAGCTCTCGGGGGGGACTTAGCGCCACAGATACGCAGTATTTT. Translated: CASSSRGGLSATDTQYF.

The V and J genes are TRBV14 and TRBJ1-2, with TRBD1 identical over 9 bases. Germline V CDR1 and CDR2: SGHDN, FVKESK. After removal of 1 base from V and 3 bases from J, the junction contained 12 bases not matched to a gene. CDR3 length: 18 amino acids. This CDR3 is CASSQVDRGALGDYGYTF. CDR3 DNA: TGTGCCAGCAGCCAAGTAGACAGGGGGGCTCTTGGAGACTATGGCTACACCTTC.

The chain carries TRBV30 and TRBJ1-6, with TRBD1 as a possible D gene (6 bases). The germline gives CDR1 GTSNPN, CDR2 SVGIG (reference sequence). The CDR3 has 10 amino acids. Trimming took 5 bases from V and 12 from J, leaving 8 bases between them. The chain's CDR3 is CAWGRGPLHF. In DNA, the CDR3 is TGTGCCTGGGGCAGGGGACCCCTCCACTTT.

This sequence joins TRBV28 and TRBJ2-1; 10 bases align to TRBD2. J gave up 2 bases and V 5 bases, and 6 bases lay outside the gene matches. The germline V gene has CDR1 MDHEN and CDR2 SYDVKM. This CDR3 contains 16 residues. CDR3 bases: TGTGCCAGCAGTCCCTGGAGCGGGGGGGCCTACAATGAGCAGTTCTTC. Its protein product is CASSPWSGGAYNEQFF.

The V call is TRBV9, the J call TRBJ1-1, with D tentatively TRBD1 (6 bases). V lost 3 bases to trimming and J lost 4 bases, with 16 bases between them. Germline CDR1 and CDR2: SGDLS and YYNGEE. The CDR3 contains 15 residues. CDR3 bases: TGTGCCAGCAGCGCGACAGGTACAAAGCTCACTGAAGCTTTCTTT. It encodes CASSATGTKLTEAFF.

The chain combines TRBV10-3 with TRBJ2-1; TRBD2 matches at 11 bases. Losses at the gene ends were 4 bases for V and 3 bases for J; bases not matched to a gene: 8. Germline CDR1 is ENHRY and CDR2 is SYGVKD. The CDR3 runs to 17 residues. CDR3 amino acids: CAISVAGGSPSYNEQFF. The CDR3 nucleotides read TGTGCCATCAGTGTAGCGGGGGGGAGTCCAAGCTACAATGAGCAGTTCTTC.

The chain is built from TRBV23-1 and TRBJ1-1; 8 nucleotides line up with TRBD1. TRBV23-1 is reported as an ORF; its role is uncertain. This CDR3 is 17 amino acids long. J was trimmed by 4 bases and V by 3 bases; bases with no gene match: 13. Here the CDR3 DNA reads TGCGCCAGCAGTCATAGGGGACAGGTTGGGGTTCCCACTGAAGCTTTCTTT. It is translated as CASSHRGQVGVPTEAFF.

This clone was seen only once. The V gene is TRBV18, the J gene TRBJ2-5; 10 bases fit TRBD1. The V gene's germline CDR1 is KGHSH and CDR2 LQKENI. This CDR3 has 14 residues. The V segment lost 4 bases and the J segment 4 bases; nucleotides outside the gene matches: 3. The CDR3 sequence: CASSQRTGGETQYF. The CDR3 nucleotides read TGTGCCAGCTCACAGCGGACAGGGGGAGAGACCCAGTACTTC.

The chain combines TRBV27 with TRBJ1-2, with 9 bases fitting TRBD1. With V trimmed by 4 bases and J by 5 bases, 14 bases remained unmatched. The CDR3 sequence is 17 residues long. Germline lookup yields CDR1 MNHEY and CDR2 SMNVEV (reference sequence). This chain's CDR3 is CASSWKVQGAMRYGYTF. CDR3 DNA: TGTGCCAGCAGTTGGAAAGTACAGGGGGCCATGAGATATGGCTACACCTTC.